This T cell receptor beta chain was identified in a study of T cells in Graves' hyperthyroidism and ophthalmopathy. General study findings and limits: Most clonotypes expanded in thyroid above 0.001 were likewise present in blood.

This clonotype came up a few times. The antigen is undetermined. This CDR3 has 15 residues. Between the trimmed V and J ends, which lost 3 bases and 0 bases, there was a span of 10 bases. Germline-derived CDR1 and CDR2 are SGHKS and YYEKEE (reference sequence). Patients between 18 and 65 years old had hyperthyroidism, newly diagnosed and lasting under 2 months. Researchers barred patients who had uncontrolled infection, other autoimmune disease, pregnancy or lactation. This sample holds PBMCs from roughly 10 ml fresh peripheral blood. RNA transcripts were the template for amplifying TCR beta CDR3 regions. During a first-round RT-PCR of the TCR CDR3, the HTBI primer set was used. From the multiplex PCR reads, TCRdb called clonotypes with MiXCR, one entry per CDR3 protein. The data hold about 360,000 distinct CDR3 sequences, with approximately 13% observed a single time.

This chain links TRBV5-5 with TRBJ1-5; TRBD1 is a possible D gene (6 bases). The receptor was isolated from a woman younger than 30 with Graves' hyperthyroidism. Input material: blood. The CDR3 loop reads CASSSGGASNQPQHF. The CDR3 DNA follows: TGTGCCAGCAGCTCGGGGGGGGCTAGCAATCAGCCCCAGCATTTT.